The sequence of this TCR beta chain was determined in a study of blood T cell repertoires in COVID-19. CDR1 and CDR2 from the germline V gene are MRHNA and SNTAGT. The CDR3 contains 13 residues. Trimming cost V 6 bases and J 1 base, with 9 bases left between them. Clones were sequenced by immunoSEQ multiplex PCR, and TCRdb holds only the in-frame ones, with some missing. The sample yields nearly 80,000 clones, roughly 89% seen once. The chain has TRBV6-4 and TRBJ1-1; D call uncertain. This receptor was obtained from a woman over 75 with active or convalescent COVID-19. Sequencing was carried out using peripheral blood. The CDR3, as DNA: TGTGCCAGCAGGATGGGCCCGAACACTGAAGCTTTCTTT. Translation: CASRMGPNTEAFF.